The sequence of this TCR beta chain was determined in a study of blood T cell repertoires in COVID-19. Overall study: There were acute and convalescent COVID-19 samples, and they came from the United States, Italy and Spain. PBMCs, B-cell-depleted T cells, or T cells were the source of the cDNA or gDNA that made up the material.

Authors' data handling: Cell counts per sample came from amplifying reference gene primers. Data came from immunoSEQ multiplex PCR; TCRdb stores just in-frame clones and leaves some out. That table furnishes V, J and clone size, whereas the DNA furnished D and trimming. The sample has approximately 11,000 clones; roughly four fifths are singletons. This CDR3 spans 13 amino acids. With 4 bases removed from V and 0 bases from J, the gap between germline ends came to 7 bases. CDR1 SGDLS and CDR2 YYNGEE come from the germline V gene. The sample comprised peripheral blood. The rearrangement joins TRBV9 to TRBJ1-2; D unresolved. The source is a woman in her sixties with acute or convalescent COVID-19. Here the CDR3 DNA reads TGTGCCAGCAGCCTAGACTCTAACTATGGCTACACCTTC. Translating it yields CASSLDSNYGYTF.